Listed below are T cell receptor beta chains from one sample, sequenced in a study of blood T cells in healthy people across ages. TCRdb independently ran MiXCR on the 5' RACE reads; one entry per CDR3 protein. The sample records 600,000 to 800,000 distinct CDR3 sequences, approximately 21% being singletons. Sequencing used blood. The receptors stem from a man aged 70 or older in good health. The CDR3 runs from the conserved cysteine through the conserved F or W. Each record gives: clone size, CDR3 length, D gene, J gene, V gene, CDR3 protein, CDR3 DNA. The D gene is left open where the match is weak. A row's size may be missing; if present it is once, few, many or a size class.

>.|12|.|TRBJ2-3|TRBV6-1
CASSFSGDTQYF
TGTGCCAGCAGTTTTAGCGGAGATACGCAGTATTTT
>.|13|.|TRBJ2-2|TRBV12-3/TRBV12-4
CASSSEITGELFF
TGTGCCAGCAGTTCGGAGATCACCGGGGAGCTGTTTTTT
>.|13|.|TRBJ2-5|TRBV20-1
CSNFLAGRETRYF
TGCAGCAACTTCCTAGCCGGGCGAGAGACCCGGTACTTC
>.|16|TRBD2|TRBJ2-1|TRBV20-1
CSASLPPSGSFNEQFF
TGCAGTGCTAGCCTACCGCCTAGCGGGAGTTTCAATGAGCAGTTCTTC
>.|16|.|TRBJ1-5|TRBV20-1
CSGTGPTLFGNQPQHF
TGCAGTGGAACGGGGCCTACCCTATTTGGCAATCAGCCCCAGCATTTT
>.|10|.|TRBJ1-1|TRBV29-1
CSVPGRPSFF
TGCAGCGTCCCGGGACGCCCAAGTTTCTTT
>few|15|TRBD2|TRBJ2-3|TRBV7-2
CASSLVGTSGDTQYF
TGTGCCAGCAGCCTAGTCGGGACTAGCGGGGATACGCAGTATTTT
>few|18|.|TRBJ1-4|TRBV25-1
CASSEFNEGRYIHEKLFF
TGTGCCAGCAGTGAATTTAACGAGGGGAGATATATCCATGAAAAACTGTTTTTT
>.|15|.|TRBJ2-7|TRBV7-2
CASSLAQDFTYEQYF
TGTGCCAGCAGCTTAGCGCAAGACTTTACCTACGAGCAGTACTTC
>few|14|.|TRBJ1-1|TRBV3-1
CASSQVSKNTEAFF
TGTGCCAGCAGCCAAGTCTCAAAGAACACTGAAGCTTTCTTT
>.|16|TRBD1|TRBJ1-4|TRBV6-1
CANRSTGTEEYEKLFF
TGTGCCAACAGGTCGACAGGGACGGAAGAATATGAAAAACTGTTTTTT
>few|14|.|TRBJ2-1|TRBV3-1
CASSRGMSYNEQFF
TGTGCCAGCAGCAGGGGTATGTCCTACAATGAGCAGTTCTTC
>.|13|.|TRBJ2-6|TRBV20-1
CSARNSGANVLTF
TGCAGTGCTCGGAACTCTGGGGCCAACGTCCTGACTTTC
>.|13|TRBD2|TRBJ2-1|TRBV20-1
CSAPPPGLIEQFF
TGCAGTGCGCCGCCGCCGGGACTAATAGAGCAGTTCTTC
>.|15|TRBD1|TRBJ2-1|TRBV7-2
CASIPGQGAYNEQFF
TGTGCCAGCATCCCGGGACAGGGGGCCTACAATGAGCAGTTCTTC
>few|13|.|TRBJ2-4|TRBV14
CASSQDGGRLGYF
TGTGCCAGCAGCCAAGATGGCGGCAGGTTGGGGTACTTC
>.|15|TRBD1|TRBJ2-7|TRBV6-6
CASSYGTGFSYEQYF
TGTGCCAGCAGTTACGGGACAGGGTTCTCCTACGAGCAGTACTTC
>.|15|TRBD1|TRBJ2-7|TRBV5-6
CASNPRDRVGYEQYF
TGTGCCAGCAACCCCCGGGACAGGGTGGGGTACGAGCAGTACTTC
>.|14|TRBD2|TRBJ2-7|TRBV7-2
CASSLWLAGGEQYF
TGTGCCAGCAGCTTGTGGCTAGCGGGAGGCGAGCAGTACTTC
>.|13|.|TRBJ2-2|TRBV24-1
CATSDWTTGELFF
TGTGCCACCAGTGACTGGACGACCGGGGAGCTGTTTTTT
>.|15|.|TRBJ2-5|TRBV6-1
CASSERWTEEKTQYF
TGTGCCAGCAGTGAACGTTGGACGGAAGAAAAGACCCAGTACTTC
>.|15|.|TRBJ1-2|TRBV4-2
CASSQVRGTKYGYTF
TGTGCCAGCAGCCAAGTGAGAGGGACCAAGTATGGCTACACCTTC
>.|13|TRBD1|TRBJ2-7|TRBV20-1
CSAPKTGPYEQYF
TGCAGTGCTCCAAAGACAGGGCCCTACGAGCAGTACTTC
>.|18|.|TRBJ2-1|TRBV7-2
CASSLRYSSSLTYNEQFF
TGTGCCAGCAGCTTACGGTATTCTAGCTCCCTTACCTACAATGAGCAGTTCTTC
>.|15|TRBD2|TRBJ2-3|TRBV15
CATSTTSGFTDTQYF
TGTGCCACCAGCACTACTAGCGGGTTCACAGATACGCAGTATTTT
>few|12|.|TRBJ2-1|TRBV20-1
CSALTTLEEQFF
TGCAGTGCCCTGACTACTCTAGAGGAGCAGTTCTTC
>few|11|.|TRBJ1-2|TRBV11-2
CASSFGYGYTF
TGTGCCAGCAGCTTTGGCTATGGCTACACCTTC
>few|17|TRBD2|TRBJ2-3|TRBV14
CASSPGPSGRRLDTQYF
TGTGCCAGCAGCCCAGGCCCTAGCGGGAGGCGGTTGGATACGCAGTATTTT
>many|13|TRBD2|TRBJ2-1|TRBV20-1
CSALAGGQSIQFF
TGCAGTGCTCTAGCGGGAGGGCAGAGCATTCAGTTCTTC
>many|15|.|TRBJ1-4|TRBV5-1
CASSLAGATNEKLFF
TGCGCCAGCAGCTTGGCCGGCGCAACTAATGAAAAACTGTTTTTT
>few|16|TRBD1|TRBJ2-7|TRBV5-1
CASRDVKQGTSYEQYF
TGCGCCAGCAGAGACGTTAAACAGGGGACCTCCTACGAGCAGTACTTC
>few|15|.|TRBJ1-4|TRBV24-1
CATSDPDRTNEKLFF
TGTGCCACCAGTGATCCCGACAGGACTAATGAAAAACTGTTTTTT
>many|16|.|TRBJ1-1|TRBV5-1
CASSLATSVGNTEAFF
TGCGCCAGCAGCTTGGCTACCAGTGTGGGAAACACTGAAGCTTTCTTT
>.|11|.|TRBJ2-7|TRBV29-1
CSVGPDYEQYF
TGCAGCGTGGGGCCAGACTACGAGCAGTACTTC
>many|13|.|TRBJ2-7|TRBV2
CASRSPLGYEQYF
TGTGCCAGCAGAAGTCCATTGGGCTACGAGCAGTACTTC
>few|17|.|TRBJ1-2|TRBV4-2
CASSPVADDLANYGYTF
TGTGCCAGCAGCCCAGTGGCAGATGATCTCGCTAACTATGGCTACACCTTC
>few|14|.|TRBJ2-7|TRBV6-6
CASRASVYSYEQYF
TGTGCCAGCAGAGCCAGCGTTTACTCCTACGAGCAGTACTTC
>few|14|TRBD1|TRBJ2-7|TRBV5-1
CASRAGTGDMEQYF
TGCGCCAGCAGGGCCGGGACAGGAGATATGGAGCAGTACTTC
>few|19|TRBD1|TRBJ2-1|TRBV5-5
CASSSRDRGRLADYNEQFF
TGTGCCAGCAGCTCCCGGGACAGGGGGCGGTTAGCGGACTACAATGAGCAGTTCTTC
>.|14|.|TRBJ1-4|TRBV27
CASRGGVGIQKLFF
TGTGCCAGCAGGGGGGGAGTCGGTATCCAAAAACTGTTTTTT
>.|13|.|TRBJ2-3|TRBV6-4
CASGEGHTDTQYF
TGTGCCAGCGGTGAGGGGCACACAGATACGCAGTATTTT
>few|15|.|TRBJ1-1|TRBV4-2
CASSPASGPPTEAFF
TGTGCCAGCAGCCCCGCCTCCGGCCCCCCTACTGAAGCTTTCTTT
>.|15|.|TRBJ2-1|TRBV20-1
CSATLAMGTYNEQFF
TGCAGTGCTACTCTAGCGATGGGAACCTACAATGAGCAGTTCTTC
>few|13|.|TRBJ1-2|TRBV6-2/TRBV6-3
CASSYSIGNGYTF
TGTGCCAGCAGTTACTCGATAGGTAATGGCTACACCTTC
>many|13|.|TRBJ1-1|TRBV12-3/TRBV12-4
CASSLVENTEAFF
TGTGCCAGCAGTTTAGTGGAGAACACTGAAGCTTTCTTT
>.|17|.|TRBJ2-2|TRBV20-1
CSARDLVTDRNTGELFF
TGCAGTGCTAGAGATCTAGTGACAGATCGGAACACCGGGGAGCTGTTTTTT
>few|17|TRBD2|TRBJ2-3|TRBV18
CASSPTARTRSTDTQYF
TGTGCCAGCTCACCAACGGCCCGGACTAGAAGCACAGATACGCAGTATTTT
>.|15|.|TRBJ2-1|TRBV5-1
CASSPQAGMFNEQFF
TGCGCCAGCAGCCCGCAGGCGGGAATGTTCAATGAGCAGTTCTTC
>.|12|TRBD1|TRBJ2-4|TRBV3-1
CASGRDRNIQYF
TGTGCCAGCGGCCGGGACAGAAACATTCAGTACTTC
>few|12|TRBD1|TRBJ1-2|TRBV27
CASRQGNYGYTF
TGTGCCAGTAGACAGGGGAACTATGGCTACACCTTC
>few|17|TRBD1|TRBJ1-1|TRBV3-1
CASSQAGGSLEGAGAFF
TGTGCCAGCAGCCAAGCCGGGGGCAGTTTGGAGGGGGCAGGAGCTTTCTTT
>.|14|TRBD1|TRBJ2-3|TRBV11-2
CASSLRTGTDTQYF
TGTGCCAGCAGCCTAAGGACAGGGACAGATACGCAGTATTTT
>once|15|TRBD1|TRBJ2-7|TRBV12-3/TRBV12-4
CASSLEGQGSYGQYF
TGTGCCAGCAGTTTAGAGGGACAGGGGTCCTACGGGCAGTACTTC